Listed below are T cell receptor beta chains from one sample, sequenced in a study of blood T cells in healthy people across ages. TCRdb reprocessed the 5' RACE reads via MiXCR and lists one record per CDR3 protein. Here the sample spans some 290,000 distinct CDR3 sequences, about 25% being singletons. Sample: blood. The origin of the receptors is an older woman in good health. Each CDR3 is given with its conserved first and last residue. A D gene is named only where the DNA matches it firmly. A clone size is listed for some rows: how often the clone was seen (once, few, many), or a class if it is expanded.

TRBV3-1	TRBJ1-4	16	-	-	CASSQAIQGIREKLFF	TGTGCCAGCAGCCAGGCCATCCAGGGGATTCGAGAAAAACTGTTTTTT
TRBV18	TRBJ2-1	17	TRBD2	few	CASSPQGAGGHYNEQFF	TGTGCCAGCTCACCACAAGGAGCGGGAGGGCACTACAATGAGCAGTTCTTC
TRBV20-1	TRBJ2-7	15	TRBD2	-	CSARGLAGGTYEQYF	TGCAGTGCGAGGGGACTAGCGGGAGGGACGTACGAGCAGTACTTC
TRBV29-1	TRBJ1-2	12	-	-	CSAQEEDYGYTF	TGCAGCGCCCAAGAGGAGGACTATGGCTACACCTTC
TRBV7-2	TRBJ1-3	15	-	-	CASSSEALPGNTIYF	TGTGCCAGCAGCTCCGAGGCGCTACCTGGAAACACCATATATTTT
TRBV29-1	TRBJ1-2	12	-	-	CSVVQKNYGYTF	TGCAGCGTTGTGCAGAAGAACTATGGCTACACCTTC
TRBV19	TRBJ2-1	14	TRBD2	few	CASRLRTSGGEQFF	TGTGCCAGTAGGCTTAGGACTAGCGGTGGTGAGCAGTTCTTC
TRBV28	TRBJ2-7	15	-	few	CASSSPRGSKNEQYF	TGTGCCAGCAGTTCCCCCAGGGGAAGTAAAAACGAGCAGTACTTC
TRBV28	TRBJ2-3	13	-	-	CASGTAGRDTQYF	TGTGCCAGCGGGACGGCCGGCCGAGATACGCAGTATTTT
TRBV29-1	TRBJ2-3	14	TRBD2	-	CSVKLAGGTDTQYF	TGCAGCGTCAAACTAGCGGGAGGCACAGATACGCAGTATTTT
TRBV10-3	TRBJ2-7	14	-	-	CASAQGGSSYEQYF	TGTGCCAGCGCCCAGGGGGGAAGCTCCTACGAGCAGTACTTC
TRBV6-6	TRBJ1-5	14	-	few	CASTERESNQPQHF	TGTGCCAGCACCGAAAGGGAAAGCAATCAGCCCCAGCATTTT
TRBV28	TRBJ2-5	16	-	-	CASSLLTGAREETQYF	TGTGCCAGCAGTTTATTAACGGGAGCGAGGGAAGAGACCCAGTACTTC
TRBV3-1	TRBJ1-2	15	-	-	CASSQDSMAAYGYTF	TGTGCCAGCAGCCAAGACTCGATGGCAGCTTATGGCTACACCTTC
TRBV7-8	TRBJ2-2	14	-	-	CASTQETNTGELFF	TGTGCCAGCACTCAGGAGACGAACACCGGGGAGCTGTTTTTT
TRBV7-2	TRBJ2-3	15	TRBD2	few	CASSPKRGGADTQYF	TGTGCCAGCAGCCCAAAGCGGGGGGGCGCGGATACGCAGTATTTT
TRBV29-1	TRBJ2-5	14	TRBD2	many	CSHNGEGYKETQYF	TGCAGCCACAATGGGGAGGGCTACAAAGAGACCCAGTACTTC
TRBV13	TRBJ2-7	14	-	-	CASSLRRGPYEQYF	TGTGCCAGCAGCTTACGGCGGGGTCCCTACGAGCAGTACTTC
TRBV7-2	TRBJ1-5	13	-	few	CASSLGINQPQHF	TGTGCCAGCAGCTTAGGAATCAATCAGCCCCAGCATTTT
TRBV5-1	TRBJ2-7	15	TRBD2	-	CASSLTSGALHEQYF	TGCGCCAGCAGCCTAACTAGCGGGGCCTTGCACGAGCAGTACTTC
TRBV6-1	TRBJ2-2	16	-	-	CASSEWNWSGAGELFF	TGTGCCAGCAGTGAATGGAACTGGAGTGGCGCCGGGGAGCTGTTTTTT
TRBV28	TRBJ2-7	12	-	-	CASWDRAYEQYF	TGTGCCAGTTGGGATAGAGCCTACGAGCAGTACTTC
TRBV7-8	TRBJ2-3	15	TRBD1	few	CASSSDRGPSDTQYF	TGTGCCAGCAGCTCGGACAGGGGGCCTTCAGATACGCAGTATTTT
TRBV29-1	TRBJ2-3	13	-	few	CSVVSPSTDTQYF	TGCAGCGTTGTGTCGCCCAGCACAGATACGCAGTATTTT
TRBV25-1	TRBJ1-3	14	-	-	CASRSERAGNTIYF	TGTGCCAGCAGGTCCGAAAGGGCCGGAAACACCATATATTTT
TRBV20-1	TRBJ2-5	13	TRBD2	-	CSACGSGTETQYF	TGCAGTGCCTGTGGTAGCGGGACTGAGACCCAGTACTTC
TRBV9	TRBJ1-2	16	-	-	CASSASPVQVVYGYTF	TGTGCCAGCAGCGCCTCCCCTGTACAGGTCGTTTATGGCTACACCTTC
TRBV5-1	TRBJ2-7	14	-	once	CASSFGRVGYEQYF	TGCGCCAGCAGCTTTGGTAGGGTGGGATACGAGCAGTACTTC
TRBV21-1	TRBJ2-1	12	-	few	CAILTTDNEQLF	TGTGCCATACTGACGACAGACAATGAGCAGCTCTTC